A single sample gave rise to the 22 T cell receptor beta chains below, sequenced in a study of T cell responses to AZD1222 COVID-19 vaccine. Measured with immunoSEQ multiplex PCR; TCRdb has only the in-frame clones, and not every one. The data show approximately 170,000 clones, roughly 94% seen once. The sample here was peripheral blood, taken 28 days after the second AZD1222 dose. These receptor sequences come from an adult who received the AZD1222 COVID-19 vaccine.

The chain has TRBV18 and TRBJ2-3; D tentatively fits TRBD1 or TRBD2 (5 bases each). The CDR3 extends over 14 amino acids. V dropped 0 bases and J dropped 2 bases, with 6 bases sitting between them. Looked up from germline, CDR1 is KGHSH and CDR2 is LQKENI. CDR3 bases: TGTGCCAGCTCACCACCAGGGACCACAGATACGCAGTATTTT. This encodes CASSPPGTTDTQYF.

This clone was detected a few times. The rearrangement links TRBV19 to TRBJ1-6; no reliable D call. Germline-derived CDR1 and CDR2 are LNHDA and SQIVND (reference sequence). V lost 11 bases to trimming and J lost 11 bases, with 19 bases between them. The CDR3 is made up of 13 amino acids. CDR3 protein: CAFRPTACPPLHF. Written as DNA, the CDR3 is TGTGCCTTCAGACCAACCGCTTGTCCACCCCTCCACTTT.

The chain combines TRBV11-2 with TRBJ2-5; 7 nucleotides match TRBD1. There are 13 residues in the CDR3. Germline CDR1 is SGHAT and CDR2 is FQNNGV. V was pared by 8 bases and J by 7 bases, with 10 bases of the junction left unmatched. CDR3 coding DNA: TGTGCCAGCGATTTAAAGGGGGCCGGGACCCAGTACTTC. Translation: CASDLKGAGTQYF. The full variable domain, rest sourced from reference TRBV11-2 and TRBJ2-5, is EAGVAQSPRYKIIEKRQSVAFWCNPISGHATLYWYQQILGQGPKLLIQFQNNGVVDDSQLPKDRFSAERLKGVDSTLKIQPAKLEDSAVYLCASDLKGAGTQYFGPGTRLLVL.

The V call is TRBV29-1, the J call TRBJ1-1; D is unresolved. This CDR3 spans 14 amino acids. Per germline, CDR1 SQVTM and CDR2 ANQGSEA. V lost 4 bases, J lost 3 bases, and 15 bases lay in between. CDR3 loop: CSVGAFISDTEAFF. CDR3 DNA: TGCAGCGTTGGTGCGTTTATCTCGGACACTGAAGCTTTCTTT.

This rearrangement joins TRBV12-3 or TRBV12-4 to TRBJ1-2, with 7 nucleotides matching TRBD1. The V segment lost 6 bases and the J segment 4 bases; nucleotides outside the gene matches: 5. The CDR3 loop spans 13 amino acids. This chain's CDR3 is CASRRDSPYGYTF. The CDR3 coding sequence is TGTGCCAGCAGGCGGGACAGCCCCTATGGCTACACCTTC.

The chain combines TRBV6-5 with TRBJ2-1; tentative D call: TRBD2 (5 bases). CDR1 is MNHEY, CDR2 SVGAGI, per germline. V lost 6 bases and J lost 7, with 19 bases in between. This CDR3 has 15 amino acids. The CDR3 coding sequence is TGTGCCAGCAGCCCCGCGGGCAGTTTAGGTAATGAGCAGTTCTTC. Residues: CASSPAGSLGNEQFF.

This chain links TRBV27 with TRBJ1-1; no clear D. There are 15 residues in the CDR3. The V and J ends lost 5 bases and 1 base respectively, with 14 bases between them. In germline, CDR1 is MNHEY, CDR2 SMNVEV (reference sequence). The CDR3 protein is CASSPTGVPNTEAFF. As DNA, the CDR3 is TGTGCCAGCAGTCCGACCGGGGTTCCGAACACTGAAGCTTTCTTT.

The rearrangement links TRBV3-1 (or the pseudogene TRBV3-2) to TRBJ1-2, with D unresolved. CDR1 and CDR2 from the germline V gene are LGHDT and YNNKEL (reference sequence). The CDR3 is made up of 15 amino acids. The germline V and J ends were trimmed by 0 bases and 0 bases, with 8 bases remaining between them. Here the CDR3 DNA reads TGTGCCAGCAGCCAAGAATGGAGGCCTAACTATGGCTACACCTTC. It encodes CASSQEWRPNYGYTF.

This sequence joins TRBV30 and TRBJ1-2, with D unresolved. The CDR3 loop spans 13 amino acids. Per germline, CDR1 GTSNPN and CDR2 SVGIG (reference sequence). V dropped 4 bases and J dropped 4 bases, with 13 bases sitting between them. In DNA form, the CDR3 reads TGTGCCTGGAATGACGATGTCGGCTATGGCTACACCTTC. It translates to CAWNDDVGYGYTF.

The chain employs TRBV5-3 and TRBJ1-4; D is perhaps TRBD1 (6 bases). TRBV5-3 is sorted into the ORF group, with uncertain function. Trimming left V 4 bases short and J 6 bases short, with 13 bases between. This CDR3 has 14 residues. CDR3 sequence (DNA): TGTGCCAGAAGCGTCAGGGGATACTATGAAAAACTGTTTTTT. The encoded protein is CARSVRGYYEKLFF.

The J gene is TRBJ1-1, the V gene TRBV13, with D possibly TRBD1 on 5 matching bases. The CDR3 totals 15 residues. The germline V and J ends were trimmed by 6 bases and 0 bases, with 14 bases remaining between them. Germline V gene sequence: CDR1 PRHDT, CDR2 FYEKMQ (reference sequence). The CDR3 DNA sequence: TGTGCCAGCAGTAGCCCGACAGATCTGAACACTGAAGCTTTCTTT. As protein: CASSSPTDLNTEAFF.

CDR3: CASSSIVAQGHEAFF. The CDR3 bases are TGTGCCAGCAGCTCTATTGTCGCACAGGGGCATGAAGCTTTCTTT. This rearrangement joins TRBV11-2 to TRBJ1-1; 7 bases align to TRBD1. The CDR3 loop spans 15 amino acids. Trimming cost V 4 bases and J 7 bases; bases outside gene matches: 12. Germline assignment: CDR1 SGHAT and CDR2 FQNNGV.

The rearrangement joins TRBV18 to TRBJ1-4, with 7 bases matching TRBD1. The V gene end was trimmed by 4 bases and the J gene end by 3 bases; junction bases not matched to a gene: 2. The CDR3 consists of 14 residues. The germline CDR1 and CDR2 sequences are KGHSH and LQKENI. The CDR3 sequence is CASSQGAANEKLFF. The CDR3 nucleotides are TGTGCCAGCTCACAGGGGGCAGCTAATGAAAAACTGTTTTTT.

In DNA form, the CDR3 reads TGTGCCAGCTCACCACCGAGAACAGGGGACAATGAGCAGTTCTTC. Its protein product is CASSPPRTGDNEQFF. The chain recombines TRBV18 with TRBJ2-1, with TRBD1 matching over 7 bases. J lost 5 bases, V lost 0 bases, and 4 bases had no gene match. Germline lookup yields CDR1 KGHSH and CDR2 LQKENI. The CDR3 is 15 amino acids.

V gene TRBV6-5 combines with J gene TRBJ1-4, with a weak D call TRBD1 (6 bases). Germline CDR1 MNHEY, CDR2 SVGAGI. The CDR3 runs 14 residues. The ends were cut back, 8 bases at V and 7 bases at J, with 17 bases in the middle. The CDR3 coding sequence is TGTGCCAGCTTCCTAGGACAGAGGGGTGAAAAACTGTTTTTT. This sequence encodes CASFLGQRGEKLFF.

This sequence joins TRBV3-1 (or the pseudogene TRBV3-2) and TRBJ2-7; D unresolved. The CDR3 length is 13 residues. Deletions cut 1 base from V and 2 bases from J, with 6 bases between. Looked up from germline, CDR1 is LGHDT and CDR2 is YNNKEL (reference sequence). CDR3 sequence (DNA): TGTGCCAGCAGCCAAGTTGTACCCTACGAGCAGTACTTC. It translates to CASSQVVPYEQYF.

Only one count was recorded for this clone. CDR3 sequence: CASSYSSGTYNEQFF. The CDR3 nucleotides read TGTGCCAGCAGTTACTCGTCAGGGACCTACAATGAGCAGTTCTTC. V and J are TRBV6-5 and TRBJ2-1, with D possibly matching TRBD1 (5 bases). V dropped 0 bases and J dropped 2 bases, with 8 bases sitting between them. The CDR3 sequence is 15 residues long. Germline V gene lookup returns CDR1 MNHEY and CDR2 SVGAGI.

The chain links TRBV6-5 to TRBJ2-4, with TRBD2 as a possible D gene (5 bases). Per the germline V gene, CDR1 is MNHEY and CDR2 is SVGAGI. Trimming removed 6 bases at V and 8 bases at J, with 20 bases between. CDR3 size: 15 residues. In DNA form, the CDR3 reads TGTGCCAGCAGCCAAACCCTCTCCCCCGGGGACATTCAGTACTTC. It yields the protein CASSQTLSPGDIQYF.

The V gene is TRBV7-9, the J gene TRBJ1-2, with D possibly TRBD1 on 5 matching bases. The CDR3 runs to 15 residues. Germline V gene lookup returns CDR1 SEHNR and CDR2 FQNEAQ (reference sequence). Trimming shortened V by 5 bases and J by 4 bases, and 17 bases separated the two germline ends. This CDR3 is CASSPQGAGPYGYTF. In DNA, the CDR3 is TGTGCCAGCAGCCCCCAAGGGGCAGGACCCTATGGCTACACCTTC.

The chain links TRBV28 to TRBJ1-5, with TRBD1 as a possible D gene (6 bases). This CDR3 spans 14 amino acids. Per the germline V gene, CDR1 is MDHEN and CDR2 is SYDVKM. Trimming pared 5 bases from V and 5 bases from J, leaving 13 bases between. The CDR3 protein is CASSLRGRDQPQHF. The CDR3, as DNA: TGTGCCAGCAGTCTACGGGGGCGAGATCAGCCCCAGCATTTT.

The chain couples TRBV9 to TRBJ2-2; the match to TRBD1 covers 10 bases. CDR1 SGDLS and CDR2 YYNGEE come from the germline V gene. The CDR3 runs to 16 residues. The ends lost 4 bases at V and 3 bases at J; junction bases unmatched: 6. The CDR3 loop is CASSLTGTGDTGELFF. The CDR3 coding sequence is TGTGCCAGCAGCCTCACCGGGACAGGGGACACCGGGGAGCTGTTTTTT. The full variable domain, rest sourced from reference TRBV9 and TRBJ2-2, is DSGVTQTPKHLITATGQRVTLRCSPRSGDLSVYWYQQSLDQGLQFLIQYYNGEERAKGNILERFSAQQFPDLHSELNLSSLELGDSALYFCASSLTGTGDTGELFFGEGSRLTVL.

The gene calls are TRBV2 and TRBJ2-2; D possibly matches TRBD1 or TRBD2 (6 bases each). Germline V gene sequence: CDR1 SNHLY, CDR2 FYNNEI. V was shortened by 7 bases and J by 6 bases, with 15 bases between the two germline ends. The CDR3 totals 14 residues. The CDR3 bases are TGTGCCAGCATCGGAGGGGGACTTGCCGGGGAGCTGTTTTTT. This gives the protein CASIGGGLAGELFF.